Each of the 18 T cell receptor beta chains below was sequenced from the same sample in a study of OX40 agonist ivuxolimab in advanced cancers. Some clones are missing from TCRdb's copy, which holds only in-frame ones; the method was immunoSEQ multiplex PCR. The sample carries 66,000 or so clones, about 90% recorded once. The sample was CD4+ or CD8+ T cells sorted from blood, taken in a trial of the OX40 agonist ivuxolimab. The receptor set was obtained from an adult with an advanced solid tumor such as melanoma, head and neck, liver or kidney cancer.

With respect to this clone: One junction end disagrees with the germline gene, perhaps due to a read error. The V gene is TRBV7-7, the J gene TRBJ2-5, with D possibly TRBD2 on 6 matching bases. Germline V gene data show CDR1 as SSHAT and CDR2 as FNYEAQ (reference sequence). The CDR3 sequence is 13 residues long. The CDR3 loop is CASSLVGGETQYF. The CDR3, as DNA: TGTGCTAGCAGCTTAGTTGGGGGGGAGACCCAGTACTTC.

CDR3 DNA: TGTGCCAGCAGCATACTCGGCGAGCGAGACTCTAATGAGCAGTTCTTC. Protein: CASSILGERDSNEQFF. The chain has TRBV13 and TRBJ2-1; no firm D call. V was trimmed by 5 bases and J by 7 bases, leaving 21 bases between them. This CDR3 region has 16 residues. Germline V gives CDR1 PRHDT, CDR2 FYEKMQ (reference sequence).

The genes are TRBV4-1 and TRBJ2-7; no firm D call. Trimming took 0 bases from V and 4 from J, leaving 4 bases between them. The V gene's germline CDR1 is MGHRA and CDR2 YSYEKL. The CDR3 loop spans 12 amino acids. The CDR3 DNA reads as TGCGCCAGCAGCCAAGACACATACGAGCAGTACGTC. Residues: CASSQDTYEQYV.

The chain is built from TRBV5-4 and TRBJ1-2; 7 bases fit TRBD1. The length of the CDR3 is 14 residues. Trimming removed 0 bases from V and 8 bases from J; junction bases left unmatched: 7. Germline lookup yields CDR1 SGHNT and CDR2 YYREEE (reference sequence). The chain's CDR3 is CASSLAGGGRGYTF. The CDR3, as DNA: TGTGCCAGCAGCTTGGCGGGAGGGGGCCGGGGCTACACCTTC.

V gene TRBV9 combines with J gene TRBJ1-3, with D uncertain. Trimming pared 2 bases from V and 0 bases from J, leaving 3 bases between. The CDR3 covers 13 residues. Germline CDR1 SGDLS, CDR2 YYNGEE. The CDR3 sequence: CASSVNSGNTIYF. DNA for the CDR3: TGTGCCAGCAGCGTCAACTCTGGAAACACCATATATTTT.

CDR3 in amino acids: CASSQDPLWMSSSRNTIYF. The CDR3 DNA is TGCGCCAGCAGCCAAGATCCCCTCTGGATGAGTTCTTCCCGAAACACCATATATTTT. The V call is TRBV4-3, the J call TRBJ1-3; D uncertain. In germline, CDR1 is LGHNA, CDR2 YSLEER. The CDR3 extends over 19 amino acids. Trimming took off 0 bases at V and 5 bases at J, with 23 bases between the two ends.

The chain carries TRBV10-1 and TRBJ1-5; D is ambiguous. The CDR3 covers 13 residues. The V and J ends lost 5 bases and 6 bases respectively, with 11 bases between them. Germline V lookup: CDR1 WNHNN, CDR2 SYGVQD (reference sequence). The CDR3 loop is CASSLRGSQPQHF. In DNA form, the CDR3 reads TGCGCCAGCAGTCTGAGAGGGAGTCAGCCCCAGCATTTT.

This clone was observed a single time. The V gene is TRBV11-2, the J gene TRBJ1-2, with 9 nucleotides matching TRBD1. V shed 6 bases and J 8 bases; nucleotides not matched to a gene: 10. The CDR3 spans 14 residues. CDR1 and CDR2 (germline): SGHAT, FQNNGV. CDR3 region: CASRYTGGRGGYTF. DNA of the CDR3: TGTGCCAGCAGGTACACAGGGGGCAGAGGAGGCTACACCTTC.

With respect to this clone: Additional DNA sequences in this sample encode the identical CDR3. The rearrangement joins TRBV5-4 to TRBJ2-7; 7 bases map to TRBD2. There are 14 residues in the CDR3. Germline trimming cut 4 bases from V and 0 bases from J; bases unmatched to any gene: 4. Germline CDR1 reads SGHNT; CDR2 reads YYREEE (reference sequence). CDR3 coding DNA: TGTGCCAGCAGCCTCGGACTAGACTCCTACGAGCAGTACGTC. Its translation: CASSLGLDSYEQYV.

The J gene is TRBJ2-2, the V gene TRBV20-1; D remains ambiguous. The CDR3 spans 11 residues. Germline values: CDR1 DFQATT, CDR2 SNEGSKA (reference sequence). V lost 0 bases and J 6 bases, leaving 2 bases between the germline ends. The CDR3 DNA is TGCAGTGCTAGAGAACCCGGGGAGCTGTTTTTT. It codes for CSAREPGELFF.

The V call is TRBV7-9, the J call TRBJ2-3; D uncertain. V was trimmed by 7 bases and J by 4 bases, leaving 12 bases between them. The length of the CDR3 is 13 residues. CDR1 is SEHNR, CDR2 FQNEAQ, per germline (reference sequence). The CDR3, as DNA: TGTGCCAGCAACTGGGGTTGGGCAGATACGCAGTATTTT. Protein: CASNWGWADTQYF.

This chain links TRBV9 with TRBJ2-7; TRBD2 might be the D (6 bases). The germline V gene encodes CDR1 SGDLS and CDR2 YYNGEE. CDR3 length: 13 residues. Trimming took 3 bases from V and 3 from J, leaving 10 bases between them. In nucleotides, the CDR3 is TGTGCCAGCAGCGGACTAGGGGACTACGAGCAGTACTTC. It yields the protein CASSGLGDYEQYF.

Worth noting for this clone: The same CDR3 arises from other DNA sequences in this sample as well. This CDR3 reads CASSVGQDYGYTF. The CDR3 coding sequence is TGTGCCAGCAGCGTAGGACAAGATTATGGCTACACCTTC. This chain uses TRBV9 with TRBJ1-2; D is undetermined. V was trimmed by 0 bases and J by 5 bases, leaving 8 bases between them. The CDR3 loop spans 13 amino acids. Germline lookup yields CDR1 SGDLS and CDR2 YYNGEE.

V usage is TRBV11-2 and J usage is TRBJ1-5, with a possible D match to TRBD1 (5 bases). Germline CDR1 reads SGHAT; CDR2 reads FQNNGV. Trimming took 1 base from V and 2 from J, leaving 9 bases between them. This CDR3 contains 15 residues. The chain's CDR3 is CASSLGDGGNQPQHF. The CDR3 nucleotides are TGTGCCAGCAGCTTAGGGGACGGGGGCAATCAGCCCCAGCATTTT.

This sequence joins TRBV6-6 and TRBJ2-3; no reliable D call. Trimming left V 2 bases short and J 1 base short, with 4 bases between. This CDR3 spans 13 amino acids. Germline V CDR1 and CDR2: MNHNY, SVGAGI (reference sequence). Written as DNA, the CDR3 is TGTGCCAGCAGTTACACCCGCACAGATACGCAGTATTTT. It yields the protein CASSYTRTDTQYF.

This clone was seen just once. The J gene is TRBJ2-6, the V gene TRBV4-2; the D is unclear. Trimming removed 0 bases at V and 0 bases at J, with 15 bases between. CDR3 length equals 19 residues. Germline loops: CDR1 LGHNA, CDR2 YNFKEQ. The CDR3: CASSQDPLSMGSGANVLTF. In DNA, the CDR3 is TGTGCCAGCAGCCAAGATCCATTAAGTATGGGCTCTGGGGCCAACGTCCTGACTTTC.

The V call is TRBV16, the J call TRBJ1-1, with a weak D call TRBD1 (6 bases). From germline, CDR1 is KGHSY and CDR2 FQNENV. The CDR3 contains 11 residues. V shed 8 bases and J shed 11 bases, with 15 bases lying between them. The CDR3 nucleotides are TGTGCCAGCCGGACAGACCGTAGGGCTTTCTTT. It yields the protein CASRTDRRAFF. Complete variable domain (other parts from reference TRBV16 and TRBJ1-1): GEEVAQTPKHLVRGEGQKAKLYCAPIKGHSYVFWYQQVLKNEFKFLISFQNENVFDETGMPKERFSAKCLPNSPCSLEIQATKLEDSAVYFCASRTDRRAFFGQGTRLTVV.

CDR3 loop: CASSLGKWREVPTDTQYF. The CDR3 coding sequence is TGTGCCAGCAGCTTAGGTAAGTGGCGGGAGGTACCGACAGATACGCAGTATTTT. The J gene is TRBJ2-3, the V gene TRBV7-3; 8 bases line up with TRBD2. CDR1 SGHTA and CDR2 FQGTGA come from the germline V gene. Trimming removed 2 bases from V and 3 bases from J; junction bases left unmatched: 13. This CDR3 comprises 18 residues.